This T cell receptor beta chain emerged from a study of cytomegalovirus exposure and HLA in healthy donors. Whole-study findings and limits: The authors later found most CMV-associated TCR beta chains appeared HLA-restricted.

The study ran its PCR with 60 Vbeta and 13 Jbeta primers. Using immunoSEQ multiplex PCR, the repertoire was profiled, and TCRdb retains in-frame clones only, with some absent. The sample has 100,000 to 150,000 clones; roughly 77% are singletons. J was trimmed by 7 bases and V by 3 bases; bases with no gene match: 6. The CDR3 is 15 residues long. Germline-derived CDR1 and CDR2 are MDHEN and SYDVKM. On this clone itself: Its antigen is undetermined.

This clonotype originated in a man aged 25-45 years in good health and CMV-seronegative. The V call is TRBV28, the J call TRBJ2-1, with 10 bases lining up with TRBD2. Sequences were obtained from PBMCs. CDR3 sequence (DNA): TGTGCCAGCAGTTTCTGGTTAGCGGGGGGAAATGAGCAGTTCTTC. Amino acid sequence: CASSFWLAGGNEQFF.